This T cell receptor beta chain was obtained from a study of cytomegalovirus exposure and HLA in healthy donors. Turning to the study itself: It was reported in a later analysis that the 90 to 150 validation repertoires used the same platform as the 550 to 850 first-cohort repertoires.

Libraries were prepared by immunoSEQ multiplex PCR; TCRdb keeps only in-frame clonotypes and omits some of them. The data show 130,000 to 150,000 clones, with about 86% seen just once and roughly 7.7% held by the top ten. Study-wide points: In the 130 or so validation repertoires, a later analysis found that first-cohort TCR clusters tended to co-occur. High sensitivity and specificity were reportedly achieved when the classifier diagnosed cytomegalovirus status. Most TCR sequences were rare, but some public TCRs occurred in many donors.

With respect to this clone: Its target is unknown.

Sequences were obtained from PBMCs. This TCR derives from a woman aged 18 to 35 in good health and CMV-seropositive.

This CDR3 is CASSIEGAAEAFF. The CDR3 DNA is TGTGCCAGTAGTATAGAGGGGGCTGCTGAAGCTTTCTTT. V and J are TRBV19 and TRBJ1-1, with TRBD1 as a possible D gene (6 bases). The CDR3 covers 13 residues. The V gene's germline CDR1 is LNHDA and CDR2 SQIVND (reference sequence). The V and J ends lost 0 bases and 6 bases respectively, with 8 bases between them.